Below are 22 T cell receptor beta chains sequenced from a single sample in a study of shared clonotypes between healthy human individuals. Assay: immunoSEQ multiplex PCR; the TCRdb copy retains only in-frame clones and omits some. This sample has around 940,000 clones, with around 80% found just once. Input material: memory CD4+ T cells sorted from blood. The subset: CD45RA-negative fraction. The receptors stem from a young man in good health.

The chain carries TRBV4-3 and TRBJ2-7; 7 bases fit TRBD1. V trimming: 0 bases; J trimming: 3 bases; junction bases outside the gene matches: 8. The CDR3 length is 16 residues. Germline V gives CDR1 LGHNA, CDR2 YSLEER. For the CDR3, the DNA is TGCGCCAGCAGCCAAGAAAGGACAGGACCCTACTACGAGCAGTACTTC. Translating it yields CASSQERTGPYYEQYF.

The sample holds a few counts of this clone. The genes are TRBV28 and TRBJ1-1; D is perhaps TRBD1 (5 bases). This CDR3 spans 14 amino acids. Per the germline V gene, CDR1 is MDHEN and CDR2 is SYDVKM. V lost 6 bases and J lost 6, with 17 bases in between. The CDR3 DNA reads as TGTGCCAGCAGGAAGGCCGTCGGGGGGTCTGAAGCTTTCTTT. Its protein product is CASRKAVGGSEAFF. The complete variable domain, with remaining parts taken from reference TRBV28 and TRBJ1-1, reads DVKVTQSSRYLVKRTGEKVFLECVQDMDHENMFWYRQDPGLGLRLIYFSYDVKMKEKGDIPEGYSVSREKKERFSLILESASTNQTSMYLCASRKAVGGSEAFFGQGTRLTVV.

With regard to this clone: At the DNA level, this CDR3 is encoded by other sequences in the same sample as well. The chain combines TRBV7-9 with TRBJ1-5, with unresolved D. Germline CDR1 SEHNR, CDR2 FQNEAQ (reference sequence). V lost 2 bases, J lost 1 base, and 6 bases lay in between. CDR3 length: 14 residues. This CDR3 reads CASSLSSSNQPQHF. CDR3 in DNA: TGTGCCAGCAGCTTATCATCCAGCAATCAGCCCCAGCATTTT.

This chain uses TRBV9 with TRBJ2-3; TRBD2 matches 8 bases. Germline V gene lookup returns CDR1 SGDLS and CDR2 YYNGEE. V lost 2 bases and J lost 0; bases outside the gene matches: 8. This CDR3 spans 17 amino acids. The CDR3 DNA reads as TGTGCCAGCAGCGTGACAGCGGGAGTGGCGAGCACAGATACGCAGTATTTT. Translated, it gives CASSVTAGVASTDTQYF.

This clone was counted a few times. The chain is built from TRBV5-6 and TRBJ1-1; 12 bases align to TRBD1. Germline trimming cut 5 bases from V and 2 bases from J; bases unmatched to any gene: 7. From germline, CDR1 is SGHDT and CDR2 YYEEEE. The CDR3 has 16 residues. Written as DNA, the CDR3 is TGTGCCAGCAGACCGGGACAGGGGGCTCGAAACACTGAAGCTTTCTTT. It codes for CASRPGQGARNTEAFF.

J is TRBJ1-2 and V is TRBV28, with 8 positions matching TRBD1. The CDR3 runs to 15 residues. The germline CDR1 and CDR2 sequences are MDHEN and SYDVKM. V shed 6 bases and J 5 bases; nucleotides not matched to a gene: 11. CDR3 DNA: TGTGCCAGCAGCGAGGCAGGGGGCAATCGGTATGGCTACACCTTC. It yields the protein CASSEAGGNRYGYTF.

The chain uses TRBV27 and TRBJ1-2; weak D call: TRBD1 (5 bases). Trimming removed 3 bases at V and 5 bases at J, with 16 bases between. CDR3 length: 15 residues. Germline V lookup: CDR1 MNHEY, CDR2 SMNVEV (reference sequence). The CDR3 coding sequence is TGTGCCAGCAGTTTTTTATCGACGAGGGGATATGGCTACACCTTC. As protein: CASSFLSTRGYGYTF.

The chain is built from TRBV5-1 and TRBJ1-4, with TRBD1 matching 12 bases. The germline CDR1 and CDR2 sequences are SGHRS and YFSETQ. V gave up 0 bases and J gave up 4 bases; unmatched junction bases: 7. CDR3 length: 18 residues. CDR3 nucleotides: TGCGCCAGCAGCTTGGGGTCGGGACAGGGGGCGGTTAATGAAAAACTGTTTTTT. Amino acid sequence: CASSLGSGQGAVNEKLFF. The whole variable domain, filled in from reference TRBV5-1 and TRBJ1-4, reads KAGVTQTPRYLIKTRGQQVTLSCSPISGHRSVSWYQQTPGQGLQFLFEYFSETQRNKGNFPGRFSGRQFSNSRSEMNVSTLELGDSALYLCASSLGSGQGAVNEKLFFGSGTQLSVL.

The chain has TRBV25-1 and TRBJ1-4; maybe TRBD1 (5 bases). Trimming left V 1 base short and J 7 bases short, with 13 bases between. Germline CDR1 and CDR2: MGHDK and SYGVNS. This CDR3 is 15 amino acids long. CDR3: CASSEFKGSGEKLFF. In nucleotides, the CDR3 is TGTGCCAGCAGTGAATTCAAGGGGTCGGGTGAAAAACTGTTTTTT. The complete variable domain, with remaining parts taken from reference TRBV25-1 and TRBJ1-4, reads EADIYQTPRYLVIGTGKKITLECSQTMGHDKMYWYQQDPGMELHLIHYSYGVNSTEKGDLSSESTVSRIRTEHFPLTLESARPSHTSQYLCASSEFKGSGEKLFFGSGTQLSVL.

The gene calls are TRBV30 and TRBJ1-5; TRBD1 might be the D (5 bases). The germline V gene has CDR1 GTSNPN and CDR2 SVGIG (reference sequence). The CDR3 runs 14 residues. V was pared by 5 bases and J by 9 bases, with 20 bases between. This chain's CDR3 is CAWSTGRALGPQHF. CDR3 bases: TGTGCCTGGTCCACTGGCAGGGCCCTAGGGCCCCAGCATTTT.

CDR3 residues: CASSKGTVDGYTF. The CDR3 nucleotides read TGTGCCAGCAGTAAGGGGACAGTGGATGGCTACACCTTC. The chain employs TRBV6-1 and TRBJ1-2; 7 bases align to TRBD1. The junction had 6 bases not matched to a gene; V was cut back by 5 bases and J by 6 bases. The germline V gene encodes CDR1 MNHNS and CDR2 SASEGT. There are 13 residues in the CDR3.

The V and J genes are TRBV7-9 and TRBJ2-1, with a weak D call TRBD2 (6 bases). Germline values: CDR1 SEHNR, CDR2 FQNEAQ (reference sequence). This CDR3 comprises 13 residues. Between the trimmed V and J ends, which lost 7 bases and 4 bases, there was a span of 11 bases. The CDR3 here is CASMRGSYNEQFF. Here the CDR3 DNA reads TGTGCCAGCATGCGGGGTTCATACAATGAGCAGTTCTTC.

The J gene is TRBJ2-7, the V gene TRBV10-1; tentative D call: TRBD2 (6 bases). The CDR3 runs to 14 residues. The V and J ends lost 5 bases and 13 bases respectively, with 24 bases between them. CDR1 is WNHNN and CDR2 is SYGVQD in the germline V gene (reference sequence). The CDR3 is CASSPAGDSRARYF. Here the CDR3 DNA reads TGCGCCAGCAGTCCTGCCGGGGACTCGCGGGCCCGATACTTC.

The CDR3 DNA is TGCGCCAGCAGCTTGCGGCTAGCGATCCCAGAGACCCAGTACTTC. It encodes CASSLRLAIPETQYF. J is TRBJ2-5 and V is TRBV5-1, with TRBD2 as a possible D gene (6 bases). CDR1 and CDR2 (germline): SGHRS, YFSETQ. This CDR3 region has 15 residues. V lost 1 base to trimming and J lost 4 bases, with 14 bases between them.

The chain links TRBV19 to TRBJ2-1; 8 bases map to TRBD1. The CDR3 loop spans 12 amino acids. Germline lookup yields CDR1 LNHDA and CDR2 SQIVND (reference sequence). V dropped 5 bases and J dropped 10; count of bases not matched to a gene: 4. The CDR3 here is CASSPTGGEQFF. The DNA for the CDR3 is TGTGCCAGTAGTCCTACAGGGGGGGAGCAGTTCTTC.

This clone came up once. The DNA for the CDR3 is TGTGCCATCAGTTCAGGGGGCTTGGACACTGAAGCTTTCTTT. Its translation is CAISSGGLDTEAFF. V and J are TRBV10-3 and TRBJ1-1; 8 bases are shared with TRBD1. In germline, CDR1 is ENHRY, CDR2 SYGVKD. The CDR3 runs to 14 residues. V gave up 5 bases and J gave up 3 bases; unmatched junction bases: 5.

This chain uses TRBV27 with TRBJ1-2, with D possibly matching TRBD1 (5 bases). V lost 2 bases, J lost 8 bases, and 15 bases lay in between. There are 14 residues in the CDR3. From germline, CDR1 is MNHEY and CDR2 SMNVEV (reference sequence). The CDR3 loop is CASSLHGTSRGYTF. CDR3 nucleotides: TGTGCCAGCAGTTTACATGGGACTTCTAGGGGCTACACCTTC.

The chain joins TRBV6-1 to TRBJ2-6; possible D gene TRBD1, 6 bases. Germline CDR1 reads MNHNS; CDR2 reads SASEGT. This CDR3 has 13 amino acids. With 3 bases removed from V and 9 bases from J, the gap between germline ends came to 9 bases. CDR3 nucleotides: TGTGCCAGCAGTGAGGGGACATTCAACGTCCTGACTTTC. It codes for CASSEGTFNVLTF.

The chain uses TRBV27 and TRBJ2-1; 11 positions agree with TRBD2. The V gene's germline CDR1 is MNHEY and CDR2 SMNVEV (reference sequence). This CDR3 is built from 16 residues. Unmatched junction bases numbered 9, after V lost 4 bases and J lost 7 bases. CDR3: CASSSPTSGRSNEQFF. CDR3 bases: TGTGCCAGCAGTTCGCCCACTAGCGGGAGAAGTAATGAGCAGTTCTTC.

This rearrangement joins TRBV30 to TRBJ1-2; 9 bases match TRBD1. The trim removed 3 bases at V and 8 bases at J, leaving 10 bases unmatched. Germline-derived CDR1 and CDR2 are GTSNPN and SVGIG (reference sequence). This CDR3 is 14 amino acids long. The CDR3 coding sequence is TGTGCCTGGAGGGCCCGGGACAGGGCTCGGGGCTACACCTTC. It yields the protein CAWRARDRARGYTF.

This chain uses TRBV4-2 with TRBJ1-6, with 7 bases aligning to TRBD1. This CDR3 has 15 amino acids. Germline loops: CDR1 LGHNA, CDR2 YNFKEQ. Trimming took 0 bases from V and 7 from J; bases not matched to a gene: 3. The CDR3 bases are TGTGCCAGCAGCCAAGAAGACAGGGCAAATTCACCCCTCCACTTT. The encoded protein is CASSQEDRANSPLHF.

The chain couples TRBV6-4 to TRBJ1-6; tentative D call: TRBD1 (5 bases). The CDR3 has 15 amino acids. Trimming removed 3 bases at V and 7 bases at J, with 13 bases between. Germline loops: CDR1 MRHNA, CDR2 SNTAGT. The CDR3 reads CASSEQQARNSPLHF. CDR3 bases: TGTGCCAGCAGTGAACAACAGGCGCGGAATTCACCCCTCCACTTT.